These 28 T cell receptor beta chains share one sample of origin, sequenced in a study of shared clonotypes between healthy human individuals. Using immunoSEQ multiplex PCR, the repertoire was profiled, and TCRdb retains in-frame clones only, with some absent. The sample records 2 million to 2.5 million clones, 90% to 95% being singletons. Source material: naive CD4+ T cells from PBMCs. Noted subset: CD45RA+ positively selected. The receptor source for this set is a man in his late teens or twenties in good health. Some clones in this sample may be carry-over from other donors' samples.

The V call is TRBV4-1, the J call TRBJ1-6; unclear D gene. V lost 0 bases and J 7 bases, leaving 19 bases between the germline ends. The CDR3 has 18 residues. Germline V lookup: CDR1 MGHRA, CDR2 YSYEKL. CDR3 loop: CASSQESLVSGLNSPLHF. The DNA for the CDR3 is TGCGCCAGCAGCCAAGAGAGTTTGGTTTCGGGATTAAATTCACCCCTCCACTTT.

The chain employs TRBV4-3 and TRBJ1-4; perhaps TRBD1 as D (6 bases). V lost 0 bases to trimming and J lost 11 bases, with 10 bases between them. This CDR3 region has 13 residues. Germline CDR1 reads LGHNA; CDR2 reads YSLEER. DNA for the CDR3: TGCGCCAGCAGCCAAGAAGGGGGAGGGAAACTGTTTTTT. This codes for CASSQEGGGKLFF.

This clone was seen once. The chain combines TRBV10-3 with TRBJ1-3, with D uncertain. This CDR3 is built from 15 residues. CDR1 and CDR2 from the germline V gene are ENHRY and SYGVKD. The ends were cut back, 5 bases at V and 0 bases at J, with 11 bases in the middle. The CDR3, as DNA: TGTGCCATCAGTAATCCGACAATCTCTGGAAACACCATATATTTT. It is translated as CAISNPTISGNTIYF.

A remark on this clone: Mismatch with germline at one junction end may stem from a read error. Other DNA sequences in the same sample also yield this CDR3. The rearrangement joins TRBV30 to TRBJ1-2; D is unresolved. The CDR3 has 13 amino acids. Germline-derived CDR1 and CDR2 are GTSNPN and SVGIG (reference sequence). CDR3: CAWSPTTHYGYTF. CDR3 DNA: TGCGCCTGGAGTCCCACGACCCACTATGGCTACACCTTC.

The chain uses TRBV5-1 and TRBJ1-2, with 7 bases lining up with TRBD1. The germline gives CDR1 SGHRS, CDR2 YFSETQ. The CDR3 extends over 14 amino acids. J lost 8 bases, V lost 0 bases, and 7 bases had no gene match. CDR3 sequence: CASSLDGTASGYTF. The DNA of the CDR3 is TGCGCCAGCAGCTTGGATGGGACAGCAAGCGGCTACACCTTC.

The chain joins TRBV7-3 to TRBJ2-7, with no clear D. V was clipped by 1 base and J by 4 bases, with 8 bases between them. This CDR3 contains 13 residues. In germline, CDR1 is SGHTA, CDR2 FQGTGA. This CDR3 reads CASSLNSLYEQYF. CDR3 coding DNA: TGTGCCAGCAGCTTAAATTCACTATACGAGCAGTACTTC.

The rearrangement joins TRBV18 to TRBJ2-5; D is uncertain. Germline V lookup: CDR1 KGHSH, CDR2 LQKENI. The CDR3 contains 14 residues. The V and J ends lost 6 bases and 3 bases respectively, with 14 bases between them. CDR3 protein: CASSLVGTKETQYF. The CDR3 DNA reads as TGTGCCAGCTCCCTGGTGGGCACCAAAGAGACCCAGTACTTC.

The gene calls are TRBV4-2 and TRBJ1-2, with D perhaps TRBD1 (5 bases). CDR3 length: 15 amino acids. Germline CDR1 LGHNA, CDR2 YNFKEQ. V gave up 4 bases and J gave up 5 bases, with 17 bases separating them. The CDR3 sequence is CASSPLAGTIYGYTF. DNA for the CDR3: TGTGCCAGCAGCCCATTAGCAGGGACCATATATGGCTACACCTTC.

This clone is a singleton in its sample. The same CDR3 also results from other DNA sequences found in this sample. The rearrangement uses TRBV5-1 and TRBJ1-4, with 9 bases aligning to TRBD1. V shed 3 bases and J 8 bases; nucleotides not matched to a gene: 5. This CDR3 region has 14 residues. Germline V gene sequence: CDR1 SGHRS, CDR2 YFSETQ. CDR3 DNA: TGCGCCAGCAGCTCGGGACAGGGCGGAGAAAAACTGTTTTTT. It is translated as CASSSGQGGEKLFF.

As for this clone: This sample also contains other DNA sequences that code for the same CDR3. V usage is TRBV19 and J usage is TRBJ2-1; unclear D gene. Per the germline V gene, CDR1 is LNHDA and CDR2 is SQIVND (reference sequence). Trimming stripped 3 bases from V and 6 bases from J, with 6 bases between. The CDR3 contains 12 residues. The CDR3 nucleotides read TGTGCCAGTAGTATTAGAGTCAATGAGCAGTTCTTC. The encoded protein is CASSIRVNEQFF.

The J gene is TRBJ2-3, the V gene TRBV5-5; D perhaps matches TRBD2 (5 bases). Trimming took 5 bases from V and 6 from J, leaving 16 bases between them. Germline loops: CDR1 SGHKS, CDR2 YYEKEE (reference sequence). This CDR3 is 14 amino acids long. The CDR3, as DNA: TGTGCCAGCAGACACAGCGGTGTTGAGGATACGCAGTATTTT. Translation: CASRHSGVEDTQYF. Using reference TRBV5-5 and TRBJ2-3 for the parts outside the CDR3, the full variable domain is DAGVTQSPTHLIKTRGQQVTLRCSPISGHKSVSWYQQVLGQGPQFIFQYYEKEERGRGNFPDRFSARQFPNYSSELNVNALLLGDSALYLCASRHSGVEDTQYFGPGTRLTVL.

This chain connects TRBV4-1 to TRBJ1-1; 7 nucleotides align to TRBD1. Germline assignment: CDR1 MGHRA and CDR2 YSYEKL. Trimming at V came to 3 bases and at J to 5 bases, leaving 15 bases not matched to a gene. This CDR3 comprises 17 residues. The CDR3 coding sequence is TGCGCCAGCAGCCATCAAACGGGACAGCTAGCAAGTACTGAAGCTTTCTTT. It codes for CASSHQTGQLASTEAFF.

The chain couples TRBV5-4 to TRBJ2-1; 12 bases map to TRBD2. Germline lookup yields CDR1 SGHNT and CDR2 YYREEE (reference sequence). The CDR3 has 15 amino acids. Trimming cost V 5 bases and J 8 bases; bases outside gene matches: 8. Here the CDR3 DNA reads TGTGCCAGCAGGCAGACTAGCGGGAGCGGTCATGAGCAGTTCTTC. Its protein is CASRQTSGSGHEQFF. The entire variable domain, with the rest obtained from reference TRBV5-4 and TRBJ2-1, is as follows: ETGVTQSPTHLIKTRGQQVTLRCSSQSGHNTVSWYQQALGQGPQFIFQYYREEENGRGNFPPRFSGLQFPNYSSELNVNALELDDSALYLCASRQTSGSGHEQFFGPGTRLTVL.

The chain carries TRBV18 and TRBJ2-1, with TRBD1 identical over 8 bases. The ends lost 2 bases at V and 4 bases at J; junction bases unmatched: 4. The CDR3 is 15 amino acids. Germline assignment: CDR1 KGHSH and CDR2 LQKENI. The CDR3 reads CASSPARTGYNEQFF. The CDR3 DNA sequence: TGTGCCAGCTCACCAGCCAGGACAGGGTACAATGAGCAGTTCTTC. The full variable domain, its missing parts supplied by reference TRBV18 and TRBJ2-1, is NAGVMQNPRHLVRRRGQEARLRCSPMKGHSHVYWYRQLPEEGLKFMVYLQKENIIDESGMPKERFSAEFPKEGPSILRIQQVVRGDSAAYFCASSPARTGYNEQFFGPGTRLTVL.

The V call is TRBV30, the J call TRBJ2-3, with D possibly matching TRBD1 (6 bases). CDR1 is GTSNPN, CDR2 SVGIG, per germline (reference sequence). CDR3 size: 13 residues. Trimming cost V 3 bases and J 6 bases, with 13 bases left between them. In DNA, the CDR3 is TGTGCCTGGAGCGAAGGGACACACGATACGCAGTATTTT. Translated, it gives CAWSEGTHDTQYF.

V gene TRBV7-8 combines with J gene TRBJ1-1, with D unresolved. The CDR3 totals 13 residues. V lost 5 bases and J lost 4, with 11 bases in between. From germline, CDR1 is SGHVS and CDR2 FQNEAQ. The CDR3 loop is CASSLPASTEAFF. The DNA of the CDR3 is TGTGCCAGCAGCCTACCGGCCAGCACTGAAGCTTTCTTT.

The CDR3 bases are TGTGCCACCGAGGAGTCTAGCAATCAGCCCCAGCATTTT. Its protein is CATEESSNQPQHF. The V gene is TRBV15, the J gene TRBJ1-5; D remains unclear. Looked up from germline, CDR1 is LNHNV and CDR2 is YYDKDF (reference sequence). V lost 8 bases and J 0 bases, leaving 8 bases between the germline ends. The CDR3 is 13 amino acids.

About this clone: Other DNA sequences from this sample encode an identical CDR3 as well. The chain carries TRBV5-1 and TRBJ1-1; 7 bases align to TRBD1. Trimming at V came to 4 bases and at J to 0 bases, leaving 3 bases not matched to a gene. CDR3 length equals 14 residues. Germline V gives CDR1 SGHRS, CDR2 YFSETQ. In DNA, the CDR3 is TGCGCCAGCAGCGGGGGGACAGTGAACACTGAAGCTTTCTTT. Translated, it gives CASSGGTVNTEAFF.

This chain joins TRBV19 and TRBJ1-2, with TRBD1 identical over 8 bases. J lost 0 bases, V lost 3 bases, and 9 bases had no gene match. This CDR3 region has 17 residues. Germline V gene sequence: CDR1 LNHDA, CDR2 SQIVND (reference sequence). The CDR3 DNA is TGTGCCAGTAGTATTATTGGACAGGGAGTAGCTAACTATGGCTACACCTTC. Amino acids: CASSIIGQGVANYGYTF.

This chain joins TRBV7-8 and TRBJ1-4; D uncertain. CDR1 and CDR2 from the germline V gene are SGHVS and FQNEAQ. The CDR3 runs 15 residues. V gave up 5 bases and J gave up 7 bases, with 17 bases separating them. CDR3 loop: CASSAARWGAEKLFF. Written as DNA, the CDR3 is TGTGCCAGCAGCGCGGCACGTTGGGGAGCTGAAAAACTGTTTTTT.

The chain combines TRBV7-9 with TRBJ2-1; perhaps TRBD2 as D (5 bases). The CDR3 contains 15 residues. Germline CDR1 reads SEHNR; CDR2 reads FQNEAQ (reference sequence). Deletions cut 1 base from V and 9 bases from J, with 16 bases between. The CDR3 spells CASSLGLSLRPEQFF. In DNA form, the CDR3 reads TGTGCCAGCAGCTTAGGACTATCCCTTAGGCCTGAGCAGTTCTTC.

This clone is a singleton in its sample. J is TRBJ2-3 and V is TRBV6-4; a possible D gene is TRBD1 (5 bases). The CDR3 runs to 14 residues. The V gene's germline CDR1 is MRHNA and CDR2 SNTAGT. The ends were cut back, 1 base at V and 2 bases at J, with 7 bases in the middle. CDR3 loop: CASSDLGATDTQYF. CDR3 DNA sequence: TGTGCCAGCAGTGACTTAGGGGCCACAGATACGCAGTATTTT.

The CDR3 bases are TGTGCCAGTAGTACCTCATCGGCTCGATGGGATGGCTACACCTTC. Its protein product is CASSTSSARWDGYTF. The chain uses TRBV19 and TRBJ1-2, with D hard to call. V was clipped by 4 bases and J by 6 bases, with 18 bases between them. CDR3 length: 15 residues. Germline V gives CDR1 LNHDA, CDR2 SQIVND (reference sequence).

This chain links TRBV19 with TRBJ2-4; D gene uncertain. Trimming cost V 3 bases and J 7 bases, with 16 bases left between them. From germline, CDR1 is LNHDA and CDR2 SQIVND (reference sequence). The CDR3 totals 15 residues. CDR3 coding DNA: TGTGCCAGTAGTATGGGCCTTACAACTCGTAACATTCAGTACTTC. Translated: CASSMGLTTRNIQYF.

The gene calls are TRBV7-9 and TRBJ1-2, with 9 bases fitting TRBD1. This CDR3 spans 16 amino acids. Germline V gene data show CDR1 as SEHNR and CDR2 as FQNEAQ (reference sequence). J was trimmed by 1 base and V by 5 bases; bases with no gene match: 8. The CDR3 region has the DNA TGTGCCAGCAGCCCCAGGGGGGACAGGGATAACTATGGCTACACCTTC. Residues: CASSPRGDRDNYGYTF.

With regard to this clone: In the same sample, other DNA sequences code for this CDR3. The chain employs TRBV7-9 and TRBJ1-1; TRBD1 aligns across 7 bases. CDR1 is SEHNR, CDR2 FQNEAQ, per germline (reference sequence). This CDR3 is built from 13 residues. V was pared by 4 bases and J by 4 bases, with 3 bases of the junction left unmatched. The CDR3 sequence is CASSSQGGTEAFF. DNA of the CDR3: TGTGCCAGCAGCTCGCAGGGGGGCACTGAAGCTTTCTTT.

This clone was detected only once. Germline and junction disagree at one end, which may indicate a read error. V and J are TRBV19 and TRBJ2-5, with 8 bases fitting TRBD2. Per the germline V gene, CDR1 is LNHDA and CDR2 is SQIVND (reference sequence). The CDR3 has 17 amino acids. The CDR3 nucleotides read TGTGCCAGTAGCCCCCCTGGACGTCGGGGGGGGATTGAGACTCAGTACTTC. This translates into CASSPPGRRGGIETQYF.

The rearrangement joins TRBV5-4 to TRBJ1-4; tentative D call: TRBD1 (6 bases). V was cut by 0 bases and J by 0 bases, with 6 bases left in between. CDR1 and CDR2 from the germline V gene are SGHNT and YYREEE (reference sequence). The CDR3 totals 15 residues. The CDR3 loop reads CASSLEGATNEKLFF. The CDR3 DNA follows: TGTGCCAGCAGCTTGGAGGGGGCAACTAATGAAAAACTGTTTTTT.